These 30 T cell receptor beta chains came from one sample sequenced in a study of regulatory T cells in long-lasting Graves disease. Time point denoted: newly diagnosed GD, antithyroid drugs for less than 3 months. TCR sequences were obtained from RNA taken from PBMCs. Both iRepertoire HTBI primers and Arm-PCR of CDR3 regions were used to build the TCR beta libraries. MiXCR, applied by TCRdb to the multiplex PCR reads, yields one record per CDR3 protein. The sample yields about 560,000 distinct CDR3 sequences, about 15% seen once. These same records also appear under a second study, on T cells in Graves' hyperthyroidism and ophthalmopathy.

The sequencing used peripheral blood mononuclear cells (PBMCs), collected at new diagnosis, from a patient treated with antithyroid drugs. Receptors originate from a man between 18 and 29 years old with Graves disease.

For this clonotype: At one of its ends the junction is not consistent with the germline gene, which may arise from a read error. CDR3 sequence reads: CASSIRLLTTTDTQYF. CDR3 nucleotides: TGCGCCAGTAGTATCCGACTCCTAACTACCACAGATACGCAGTATTTT. The chain is built from TRBV19 and TRBJ2-3; no definite D call. The CDR3 has 16 residues. Per the germline V gene, CDR1 is LNHDA and CDR2 is SQIVND (reference sequence).

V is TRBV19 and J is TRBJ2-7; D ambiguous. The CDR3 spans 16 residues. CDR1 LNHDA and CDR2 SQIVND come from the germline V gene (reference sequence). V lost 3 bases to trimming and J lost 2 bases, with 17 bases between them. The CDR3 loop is CASSMRPEPWAYEQYF. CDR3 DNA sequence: TGTGCCAGTAGTATGCGCCCAGAACCGTGGGCCTACGAGCAGTACTTC.

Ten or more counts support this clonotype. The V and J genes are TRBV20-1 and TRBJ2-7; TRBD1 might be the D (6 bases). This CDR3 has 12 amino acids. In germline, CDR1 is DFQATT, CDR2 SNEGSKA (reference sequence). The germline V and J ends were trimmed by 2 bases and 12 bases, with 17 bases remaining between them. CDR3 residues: CSARSSGTWPYF. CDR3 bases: TGCAGTGCTAGATCCTCCGGGACATGGCCGTACTTC.

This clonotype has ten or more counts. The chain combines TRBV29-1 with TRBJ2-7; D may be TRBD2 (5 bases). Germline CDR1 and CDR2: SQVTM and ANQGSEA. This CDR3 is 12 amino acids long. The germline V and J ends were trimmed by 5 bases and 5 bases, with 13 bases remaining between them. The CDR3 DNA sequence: TGCAGCGTTAGAGGGAGTTCGGACGAGCAGTACTTC. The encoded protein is CSVRGSSDEQYF.

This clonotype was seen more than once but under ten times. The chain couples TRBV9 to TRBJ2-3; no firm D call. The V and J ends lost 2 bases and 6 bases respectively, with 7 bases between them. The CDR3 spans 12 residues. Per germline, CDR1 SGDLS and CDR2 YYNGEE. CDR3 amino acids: CASSVVMDTQYF. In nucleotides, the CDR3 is TGTGCCAGCAGCGTTGTAATGGATACGCAGTATTTT.

CDR3 loop: CASSVAGSKNIQYF. As DNA, the CDR3 is TGTGCCAGCAGTGTCGCAGGGTCCAAAAACATTCAGTACTTC. This chain connects TRBV12-3 or TRBV12-4 to TRBJ2-4; maybe TRBD1 (5 bases). Trimming pared 5 bases from V and 2 bases from J, leaving 10 bases between. The length of the CDR3 is 14 residues.

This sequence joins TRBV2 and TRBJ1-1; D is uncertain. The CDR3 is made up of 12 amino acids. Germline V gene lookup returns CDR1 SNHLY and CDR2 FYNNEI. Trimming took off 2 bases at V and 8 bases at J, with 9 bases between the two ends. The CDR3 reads CASSEQLREAFF. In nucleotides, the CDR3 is TGTGCCAGCAGTGAACAACTACGGGAAGCTTTCTTT.

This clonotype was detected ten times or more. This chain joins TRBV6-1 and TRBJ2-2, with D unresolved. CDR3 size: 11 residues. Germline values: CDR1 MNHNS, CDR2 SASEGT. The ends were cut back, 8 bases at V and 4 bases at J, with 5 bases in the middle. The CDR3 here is CASRVTGELFF. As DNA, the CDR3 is TGTGCCAGCCGGGTCACCGGGGAGCTGTTTTTT.

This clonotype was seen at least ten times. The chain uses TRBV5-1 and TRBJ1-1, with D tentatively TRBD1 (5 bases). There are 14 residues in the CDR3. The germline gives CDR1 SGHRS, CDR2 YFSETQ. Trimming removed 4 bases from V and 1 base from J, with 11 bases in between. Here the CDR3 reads CASSLGTENTEAFF. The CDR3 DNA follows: TGCGCCAGCAGCCTCGGGACGGAGAACACTGAAGCTTTCTTT.

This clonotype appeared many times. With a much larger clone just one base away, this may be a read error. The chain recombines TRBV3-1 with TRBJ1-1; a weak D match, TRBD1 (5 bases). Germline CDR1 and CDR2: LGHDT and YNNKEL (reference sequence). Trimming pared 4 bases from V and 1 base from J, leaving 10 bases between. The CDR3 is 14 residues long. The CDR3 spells CASSRGGSNTEAFF. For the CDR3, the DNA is TGTGCCAGCAGCCGGGGGGGGTCGAACACTGAAGCTTTCTTT.

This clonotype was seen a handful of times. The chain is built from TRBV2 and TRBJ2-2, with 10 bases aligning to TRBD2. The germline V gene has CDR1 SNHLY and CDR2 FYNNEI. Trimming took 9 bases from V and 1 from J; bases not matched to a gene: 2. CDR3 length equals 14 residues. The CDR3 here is CASLAGENTGELFF. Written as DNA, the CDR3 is TGTGCCAGTCTAGCGGGAGAGAACACCGGGGAGCTGTTTTTT.

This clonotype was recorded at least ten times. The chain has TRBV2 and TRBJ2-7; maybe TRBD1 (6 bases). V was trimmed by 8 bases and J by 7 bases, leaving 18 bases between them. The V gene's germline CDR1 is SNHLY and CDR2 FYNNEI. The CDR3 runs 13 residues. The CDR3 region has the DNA TGTGCCAGCGGCCGCAAGGATCAGGGGGAGCAGTACTTC. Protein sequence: CASGRKDQGEQYF.

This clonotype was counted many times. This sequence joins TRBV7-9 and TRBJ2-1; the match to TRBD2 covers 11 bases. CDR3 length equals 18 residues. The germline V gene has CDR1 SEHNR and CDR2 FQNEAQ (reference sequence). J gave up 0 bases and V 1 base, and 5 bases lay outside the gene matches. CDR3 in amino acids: CASSLVGSGRDSYNEQFF. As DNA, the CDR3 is TGTGCCAGCAGCTTAGTGGGTAGCGGGAGGGACTCCTACAATGAGCAGTTCTTC.

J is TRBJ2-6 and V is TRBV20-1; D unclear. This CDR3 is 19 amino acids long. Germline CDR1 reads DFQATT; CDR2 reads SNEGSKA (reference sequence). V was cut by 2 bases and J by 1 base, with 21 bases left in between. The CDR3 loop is CSARSVRGSLISGANVLTF. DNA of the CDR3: TGCAGTGCTAGATCTGTCCGTGGCAGCTTGATTTCTGGGGCCAACGTCCTGACTTTC.

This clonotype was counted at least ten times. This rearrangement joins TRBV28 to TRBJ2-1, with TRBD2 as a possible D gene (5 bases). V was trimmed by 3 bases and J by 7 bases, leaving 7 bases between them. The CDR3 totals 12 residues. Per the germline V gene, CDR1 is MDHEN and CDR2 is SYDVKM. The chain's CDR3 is CASSFIANEQFF. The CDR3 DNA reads TGTGCCAGCAGTTTTATAGCGAATGAGCAGTTCTTC.

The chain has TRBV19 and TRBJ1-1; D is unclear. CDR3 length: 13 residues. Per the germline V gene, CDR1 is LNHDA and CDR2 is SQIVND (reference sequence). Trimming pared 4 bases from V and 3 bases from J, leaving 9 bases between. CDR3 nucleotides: TGTGCCAGTAGTACCGGAATCGACACTGAAGCTTTCTTT. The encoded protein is CASSTGIDTEAFF. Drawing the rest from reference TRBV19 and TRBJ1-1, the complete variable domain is DGGITQSPKYLFRKEGQNVTLSCEQNLNHDAMYWYRQDPGQGLRLIYYSQIVNDFQKGDIAEGYSVSREKKESFPLTVTSAQKNPTAFYLCASSTGIDTEAFFGQGTRLTVV.

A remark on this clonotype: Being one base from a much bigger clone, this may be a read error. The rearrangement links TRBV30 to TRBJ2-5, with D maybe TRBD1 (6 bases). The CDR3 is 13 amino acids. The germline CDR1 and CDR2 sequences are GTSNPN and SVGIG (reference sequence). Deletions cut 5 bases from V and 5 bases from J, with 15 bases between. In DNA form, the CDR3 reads TGTGCCTGGGAGAACAGGGCTTGGGAGACCCAGTACTTC. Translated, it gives CAWENRAWETQYF.

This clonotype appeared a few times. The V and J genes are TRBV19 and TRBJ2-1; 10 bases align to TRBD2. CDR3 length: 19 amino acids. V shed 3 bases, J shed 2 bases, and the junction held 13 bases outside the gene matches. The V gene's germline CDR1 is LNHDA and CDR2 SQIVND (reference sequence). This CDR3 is CASSIRFRLAGTAYNEQFF. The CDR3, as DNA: TGTGCCAGTAGTATCCGATTTAGACTAGCGGGCACAGCCTACAATGAGCAGTTCTTC.

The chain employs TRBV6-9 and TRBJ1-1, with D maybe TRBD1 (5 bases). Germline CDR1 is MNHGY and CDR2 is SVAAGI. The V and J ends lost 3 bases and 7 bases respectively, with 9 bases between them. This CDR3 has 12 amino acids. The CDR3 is CASSYVGLEAFF. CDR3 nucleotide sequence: TGTGCCAGCAGTTACGTGGGGCTTGAAGCTTTCTTT.

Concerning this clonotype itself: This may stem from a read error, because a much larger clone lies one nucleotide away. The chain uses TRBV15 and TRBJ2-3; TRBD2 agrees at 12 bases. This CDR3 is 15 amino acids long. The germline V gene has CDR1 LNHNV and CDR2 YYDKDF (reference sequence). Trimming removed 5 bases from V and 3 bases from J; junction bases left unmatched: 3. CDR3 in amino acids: CATSASGRVTDTQYF. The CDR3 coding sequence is TGTGCCACCAGCGCTAGCGGGAGGGTGACAGATACGCAGTATTTT.

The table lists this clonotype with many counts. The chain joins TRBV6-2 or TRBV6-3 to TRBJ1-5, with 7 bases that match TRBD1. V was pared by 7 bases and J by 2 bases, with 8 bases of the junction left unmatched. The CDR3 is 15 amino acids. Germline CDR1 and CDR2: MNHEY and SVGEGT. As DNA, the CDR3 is TGTGCCAGCAACCCTCAAACAGGGGGCAATCAGCCCCAGCATTTT. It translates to CASNPQTGGNQPQHF.

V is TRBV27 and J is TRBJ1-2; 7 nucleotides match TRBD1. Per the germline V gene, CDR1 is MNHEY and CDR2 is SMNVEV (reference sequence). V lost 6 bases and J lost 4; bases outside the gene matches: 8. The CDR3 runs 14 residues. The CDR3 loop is CASSWTGPGYGYTF. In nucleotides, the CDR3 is TGTGCCAGCAGCTGGACAGGCCCGGGCTATGGCTACACCTTC.

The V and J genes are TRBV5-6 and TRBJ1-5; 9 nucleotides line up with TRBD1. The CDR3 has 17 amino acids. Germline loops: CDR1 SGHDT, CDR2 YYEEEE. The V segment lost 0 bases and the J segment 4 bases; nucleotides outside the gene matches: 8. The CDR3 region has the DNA TGTGCCAGCAGCTTGGCCTCGGTGACAGGGGGTAATCAGCCCCAGCATTTT. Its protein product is CASSLASVTGGNQPQHF.

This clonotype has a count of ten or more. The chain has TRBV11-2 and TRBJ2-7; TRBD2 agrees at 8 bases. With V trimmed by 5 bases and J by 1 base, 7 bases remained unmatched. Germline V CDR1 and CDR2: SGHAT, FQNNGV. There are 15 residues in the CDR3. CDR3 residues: CASSGSGAASYEQYF. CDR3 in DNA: TGTGCCAGCAGCGGTAGCGGGGCCGCATCCTACGAGCAGTACTTC. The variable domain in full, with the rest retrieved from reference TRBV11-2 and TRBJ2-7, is EAGVAQSPRYKIIEKRQSVAFWCNPISGHATLYWYQQILGQGPKLLIQFQNNGVVDDSQLPKDRFSAERLKGVDSTLKIQPAKLEDSAVYLCASSGSGAASYEQYFGPGTRLTVT.

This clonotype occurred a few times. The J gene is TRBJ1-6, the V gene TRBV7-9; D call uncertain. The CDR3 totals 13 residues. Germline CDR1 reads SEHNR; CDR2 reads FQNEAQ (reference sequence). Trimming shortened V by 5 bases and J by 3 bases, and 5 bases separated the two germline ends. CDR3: CASSAYYNSPLHF. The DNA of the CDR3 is TGTGCCAGCAGCGCCTACTATAATTCACCCCTCCACTTT.

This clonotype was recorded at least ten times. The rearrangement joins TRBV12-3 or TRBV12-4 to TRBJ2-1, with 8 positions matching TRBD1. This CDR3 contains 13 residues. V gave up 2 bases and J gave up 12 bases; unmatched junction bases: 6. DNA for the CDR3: TGTGCCAGCAGTTTAAGGACAGGGCGTGTGCAGTTCTTC. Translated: CASSLRTGRVQFF.

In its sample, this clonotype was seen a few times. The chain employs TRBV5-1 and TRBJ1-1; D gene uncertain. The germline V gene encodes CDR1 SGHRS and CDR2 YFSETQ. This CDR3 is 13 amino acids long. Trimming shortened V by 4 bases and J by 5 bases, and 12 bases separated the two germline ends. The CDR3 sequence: CASSPPIGTEAFF. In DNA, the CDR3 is TGCGCCAGCAGCCCACCCATCGGGACTGAAGCTTTCTTT.

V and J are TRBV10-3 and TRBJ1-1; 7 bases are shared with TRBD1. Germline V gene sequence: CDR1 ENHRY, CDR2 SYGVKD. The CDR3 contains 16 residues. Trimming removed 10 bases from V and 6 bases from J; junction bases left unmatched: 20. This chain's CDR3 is CASEPGTEFGVAEAFF. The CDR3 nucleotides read TGTGCCAGCGAACCCGGGACAGAGTTTGGGGTGGCTGAAGCTTTCTTT.

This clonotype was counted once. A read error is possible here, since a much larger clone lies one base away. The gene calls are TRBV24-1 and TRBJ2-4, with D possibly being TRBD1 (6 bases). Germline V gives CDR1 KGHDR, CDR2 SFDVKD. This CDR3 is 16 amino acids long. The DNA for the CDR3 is TGTGCCGCCAGTGATCGGCCCGGGACAAGTAGAAACATTCAGTACTTC. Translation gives CAASDRPGTSRNIQYF.

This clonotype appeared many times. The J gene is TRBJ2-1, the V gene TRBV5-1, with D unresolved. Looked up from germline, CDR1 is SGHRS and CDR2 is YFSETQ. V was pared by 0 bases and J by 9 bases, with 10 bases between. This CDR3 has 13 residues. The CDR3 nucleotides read TGCGCCAGCAGCTTGGCCTCTCATGGTGAGCAGTTCTTC. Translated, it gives CASSLASHGEQFF. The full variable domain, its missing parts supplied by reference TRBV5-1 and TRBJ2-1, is KAGVTQTPRYLIKTRGQQVTLSCSPISGHRSVSWYQQTPGQGLQFLFEYFSETQRNKGNFPGRFSGRQFSNSRSEMNVSTLELGDSALYLCASSLASHGEQFFGPGTRLTVL.